Presented here are 5 T cell receptor beta chains from one specimen sequenced in a study of T cells in Graves' hyperthyroidism and ophthalmopathy. RNA transcripts yielded amplified TCR beta CDR3 regions. In the first-round RT-PCR of the TCR CDR3, the HTBI primer set was used. MiXCR, applied by TCRdb to the multiplex PCR reads, yields one record per CDR3 protein. The profile shows approximately 380,000 distinct CDR3 sequences, less than 20% of them singletons. Sequencing used blood. The receptors here all came from a man aged 18 to 29 with Graves' ophthalmopathy.

The sample holds a few counts of this clonotype. The chain uses TRBV2 and TRBJ2-5, with 15 bases identical to TRBD2. Per germline, CDR1 SNHLY and CDR2 FYNNEI. The trim removed 5 bases at V and 5 bases at J, leaving 6 bases unmatched. There are 16 residues in the CDR3. In nucleotides, the CDR3 is TGTGCCAGCAGTTTAGCCGGGACTAGCGGGGGGGAGACCCAGTACTTC. This codes for CASSLAGTSGGETQYF.

The chain combines TRBV7-9 with TRBJ2-1; the match to TRBD1 covers 9 bases. Germline V CDR1 and CDR2: SEHNR, FQNEAQ (reference sequence). V trimming: 3 bases; J trimming: 6 bases; junction bases outside the gene matches: 6. This CDR3 spans 15 amino acids. CDR3 in amino acids: CASSFGTGRGNEQFF. The CDR3 DNA reads as TGTGCCAGCAGCTTTGGGACAGGGAGAGGCAATGAGCAGTTCTTC.

The chain joins TRBV10-3 to TRBJ2-5; TRBD2 agrees at 15 bases. The J segment lost 5 bases and the V segment lost 4 bases, leaving 8 bases of the junction unmatched. Germline CDR1 ENHRY, CDR2 SYGVKD. The CDR3 is 17 amino acids. The CDR3 nucleotides read TGTGCCATCAGTGGGGGGACTAGCGGGGGGCCTGGGGAGACCCAGTACTTC. This translates into CAISGGTSGGPGETQYF.

This clonotype was picked up a small number of times. This sequence joins TRBV12-3 or TRBV12-4 and TRBJ1-6; TRBD1 agrees at 10 bases. This CDR3 region has 17 residues. J lost 2 bases, V lost 5 bases, and 6 bases had no gene match. The CDR3 reads CASSLGTGATYNSPLHF. As DNA, the CDR3 is TGTGCCAGCAGTCTTGGGACAGGGGCCACCTATAATTCACCCCTCCACTTT.

This clonotype was seen just once. A much larger clone sits a single nucleotide away, making a read error possible. The chain carries TRBV10-3 and TRBJ1-5; D is perhaps TRBD1 (5 bases). Germline loops: CDR1 ENHRY, CDR2 SYGVKD. The CDR3 runs 13 residues. Written as DNA, the CDR3 is TGTGCCATCAGTGGAGGGGCCAATCGGCCCCAGCATTTT. This encodes CAISGGANRPQHF.